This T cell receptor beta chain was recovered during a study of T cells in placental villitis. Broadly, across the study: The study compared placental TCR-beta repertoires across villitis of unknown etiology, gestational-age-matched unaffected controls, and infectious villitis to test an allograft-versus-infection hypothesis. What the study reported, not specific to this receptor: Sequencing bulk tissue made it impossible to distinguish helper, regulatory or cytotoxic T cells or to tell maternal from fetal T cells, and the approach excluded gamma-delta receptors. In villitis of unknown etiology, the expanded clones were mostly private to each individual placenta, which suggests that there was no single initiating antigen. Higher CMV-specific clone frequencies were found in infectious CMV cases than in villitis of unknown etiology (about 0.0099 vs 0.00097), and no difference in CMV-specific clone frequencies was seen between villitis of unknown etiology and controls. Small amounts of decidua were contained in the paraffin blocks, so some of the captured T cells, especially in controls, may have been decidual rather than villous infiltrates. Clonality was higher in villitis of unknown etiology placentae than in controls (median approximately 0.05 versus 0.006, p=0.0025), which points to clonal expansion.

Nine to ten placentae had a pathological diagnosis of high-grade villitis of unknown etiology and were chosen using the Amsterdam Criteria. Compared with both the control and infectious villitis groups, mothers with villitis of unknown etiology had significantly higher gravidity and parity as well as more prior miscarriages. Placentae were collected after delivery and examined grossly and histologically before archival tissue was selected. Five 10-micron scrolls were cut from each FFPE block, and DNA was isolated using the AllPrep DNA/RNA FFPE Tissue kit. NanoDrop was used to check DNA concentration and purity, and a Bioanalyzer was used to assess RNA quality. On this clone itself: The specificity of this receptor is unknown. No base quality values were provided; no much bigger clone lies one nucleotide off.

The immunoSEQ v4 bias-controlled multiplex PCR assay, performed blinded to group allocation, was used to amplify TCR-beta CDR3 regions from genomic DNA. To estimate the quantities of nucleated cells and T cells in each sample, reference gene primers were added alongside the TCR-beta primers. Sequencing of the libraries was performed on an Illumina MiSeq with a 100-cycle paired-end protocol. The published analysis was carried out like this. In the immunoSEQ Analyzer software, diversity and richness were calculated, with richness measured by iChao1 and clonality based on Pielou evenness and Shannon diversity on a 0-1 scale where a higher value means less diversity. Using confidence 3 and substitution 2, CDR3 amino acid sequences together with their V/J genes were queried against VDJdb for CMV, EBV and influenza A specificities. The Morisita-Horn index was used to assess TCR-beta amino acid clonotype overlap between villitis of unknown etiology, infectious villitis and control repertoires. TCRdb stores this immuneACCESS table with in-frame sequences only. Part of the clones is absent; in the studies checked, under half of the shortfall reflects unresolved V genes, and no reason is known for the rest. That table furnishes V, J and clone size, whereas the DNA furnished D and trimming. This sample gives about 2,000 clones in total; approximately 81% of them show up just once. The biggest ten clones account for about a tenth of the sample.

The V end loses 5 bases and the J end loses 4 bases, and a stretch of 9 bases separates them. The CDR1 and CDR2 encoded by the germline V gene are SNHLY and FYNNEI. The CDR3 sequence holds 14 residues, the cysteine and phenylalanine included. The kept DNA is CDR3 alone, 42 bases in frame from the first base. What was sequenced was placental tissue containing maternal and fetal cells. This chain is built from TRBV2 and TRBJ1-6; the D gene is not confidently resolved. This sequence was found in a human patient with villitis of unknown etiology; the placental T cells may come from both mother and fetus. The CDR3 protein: CASSTHTYNSPLHF. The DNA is TGTGCCAGCAGTACTCATACTTATAATTCACCCCTCCACTTT. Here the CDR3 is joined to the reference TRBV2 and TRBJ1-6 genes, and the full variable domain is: EPEVTQTPSHQVTQMGQEVILRCVPISNHLYFYWYRQILGQKVEFLVSFYNNEISEKSEIFDDQFSVERPDGSNFTLKIRSTKLEDSAMYFCASSTHTYNSPLHFGNGTRLTVT.